These T cell receptor beta chains were read from a single sample in a study of T cell responses to AZD1222 COVID-19 vaccine. Assay used: immunoSEQ multiplex PCR; TCRdb lists only in-frame clones, some missing. The data show some 100,000 clones, around nine tenths seen once. The starting material was peripheral blood, obtained on day 0 of AZD1222 vaccination. The receptors were sampled from an adult in good health. Each CDR3 is given with its conserved first and last residue. Size is omitted from some rows. Given values are once, few, many or a class for expanded clones.

CASSDRQGATNEKLFF	TRBV27	TRBJ1-4	NA
CASKWTGFYEQYF	TRBV2	TRBJ2-7	NA
CAWNRGGGTRAPLHF	TRBV30	TRBJ1-6	NA
CASSLGVYDTDTQYF	TRBV11-2	TRBJ2-3	NA
CASRGGSGNTIYF	TRBV28	TRBJ1-3	once
CASRVGGPDQPQHF	TRBV6-6	TRBJ1-5	once
CATSRGREEGYEQYF	TRBV15	TRBJ2-7	NA
CASSQERNQYNSPLHF	TRBV4-3	TRBJ1-6	once
CASSQGLSETQYF	TRBV9	TRBJ2-5	NA
CASSLAAASVADTQYF	TRBV7-2	TRBJ2-3	NA
CASSTRTSSTDTQYF	TRBV19	TRBJ2-3	NA
CASSLFGALNEQFF	TRBV11-3	TRBJ2-1	NA
CASSVDREDGYTF	TRBV5-1	TRBJ1-2	NA
CATSDPGTGIYEQYF	TRBV24-1	TRBJ2-7	NA
CASSQEGGSNTGELFF	TRBV4-3	TRBJ2-2	NA
CASSSGGRGADTQYF	TRBV5-1	TRBJ2-3	NA
CASSLAGGGTEAFF	TRBV28	TRBJ1-1	once
CASSFRTGVVPSSGNTIYF	TRBV5-5	TRBJ1-3	NA
CASAPRKNYGYTF	TRBV2	TRBJ1-2	NA
CASSYPGARGGELFF	TRBV3-1/TRBV3-2	TRBJ2-2	NA
CASSLSVDQPQHF	TRBV4-3	TRBJ1-5	NA
CSARLRGQIFYGYTF	TRBV29-1	TRBJ1-2	NA
CASSWDRDNSPLHF	TRBV5-4	TRBJ1-6	few
CASSRTDEAFF	TRBV3-1/TRBV3-2	TRBJ1-1	NA
CASRRDTYEQYF	TRBV12-3/TRBV12-4	TRBJ2-7	NA
CARSLATGYSNQPQHF	TRBV5-3	TRBJ1-5	NA
CASSARQINSPLHF	TRBV9	TRBJ1-6	NA
CASNRYNEQFF	TRBV2	TRBJ2-1	NA
CAYNGPTRGSPLHF	TRBV30	TRBJ1-6	NA
CATQGSQGAGEKLFF	TRBV28	TRBJ1-4	NA
CASIGQGGETQYF	TRBV19	TRBJ2-5	NA
CASSSLYNEQFF	TRBV12-3/TRBV12-4	TRBJ2-1	NA
CASSYSTDYGYTF	TRBV6-6	TRBJ1-2	NA
CASSSTEENQPQHF	TRBV18	TRBJ1-5	NA
CASSFDRNRNTIYF	TRBV7-2	TRBJ1-3	NA
CASSQGQGTVEGNTIYF	TRBV3-1/TRBV3-2	TRBJ1-3	NA
CASSIAGGIYSGELFF	TRBV27	TRBJ2-2	NA
CASSMAGDGSQPQHF	TRBV6-2/TRBV6-3	TRBJ1-5	NA
CASSLYRGSTGELFF	TRBV28	TRBJ2-2	NA
CASSLVGRGSVDTQYF	TRBV5-1	TRBJ2-3	NA
CASSQASSGGYTF	TRBV3-1/TRBV3-2	TRBJ1-2	NA
CASRLGFYEQYF	TRBV7-7	TRBJ2-7	once
CASSYRGQFYGYTF	TRBV6-5	TRBJ1-2	NA
CAISVGEGRNEKLFF	TRBV10-3	TRBJ1-4	NA